The next 21 T cell receptor beta chains were all read from a single sample in a study of identical twins. One entry per CDR3 protein, called by TCRdb with MiXCR from the 5' RACE reads. The sample contains 650,000 to 800,000 distinct CDR3 sequences, over 8.5% of which appear only once. The same sample was also used in a study of yellow fever vaccine responses in identical twins.

Sequencing was done on a sample of PBMCs. The receptors were gathered from a woman aged 18-29 years in good health.

This clonotype came up a few times. Here the CDR3 reads CASSPGDLAKNIQYF. CDR3 nucleotides: TGTGCCAGCAGCCCAGGGGATCTAGCCAAAAACATTCAGTACTTC. This sequence joins TRBV5-8 and TRBJ2-4; possible D gene TRBD1, 6 bases. The CDR3 consists of 15 residues. The V end was cut by 4 bases, the J end by 0 bases, with 11 bases between. CDR1 SGHTS and CDR2 YDEGEE come from the germline V gene.

This clonotype was observed many times. The rearrangement uses TRBV5-1 and TRBJ1-1, with 9 bases that match TRBD1. The germline gives CDR1 SGHRS, CDR2 YFSETQ. The J segment lost 0 bases and the V segment lost 3 bases, leaving 3 bases of the junction unmatched. This CDR3 region has 15 residues. The CDR3 sequence: CASSWGDRVNTEAFF. The CDR3 bases are TGCGCCAGCAGCTGGGGGGACAGGGTGAACACTGAAGCTTTCTTT.

V gene TRBV11-2 combines with J gene TRBJ2-7; 7 positions agree with TRBD2. This CDR3 has 17 amino acids. With V trimmed by 6 bases and J by 0 bases, 14 bases remained unmatched. Germline CDR1 reads SGHAT; CDR2 reads FQNNGV. CDR3 sequence (DNA): TGTGCCAGCAGAGGCGCTTGGAGCGGGACCAGCTCCTACGAGCAGTACTTC. This encodes CASRGAWSGTSSYEQYF. Together with reference TRBV11-2 and TRBJ2-7, the CDR3 gives the full variable domain: EAGVAQSPRYKIIEKRQSVAFWCNPISGHATLYWYQQILGQGPKLLIQFQNNGVVDDSQLPKDRFSAERLKGVDSTLKIQPAKLEDSAVYLCASRGAWSGTSSYEQYFGPGTRLTVT.

This clonotype was seen many times. This chain uses TRBV5-1 with TRBJ2-5; the D gene is possibly TRBD2 (5 bases). Deletions cut 8 bases from V and 4 bases from J, with 9 bases between. CDR3 length: 11 residues. Germline loops: CDR1 SGHRS, CDR2 YFSETQ. CDR3 sequence: CARHAGETQYF. The CDR3 bases are TGCGCCAGGCACGCGGGAGAGACCCAGTACTTC.

This clonotype was counted between two and nine times. The J gene is TRBJ2-2, the V gene TRBV20-1; D unresolved. CDR1 and CDR2 (germline): DFQATT, SNEGSKA (reference sequence). CDR3 length equals 11 residues. V gave up 3 bases and J gave up 4 bases, with 3 bases separating them. CDR3 DNA: TGCAGTGCTAGTTCCACCGGGGAGCTGTTTTTT. This gives the protein CSASSTGELFF.

This clonotype was observed many times. This chain links TRBV15 with TRBJ2-2, with D maybe TRBD1 (7 bases). Germline V gene data show CDR1 as LNHNV and CDR2 as YYDKDF (reference sequence). CDR3 length equals 15 residues. Trimming took 0 bases from V and 5 from J, leaving 10 bases between them. In DNA form, the CDR3 reads TGTGCCACCAGCAGAGAGGCAGGGGGGACCGGGGAGCTGTTTTTT. Protein: CATSREAGGTGELFF.

This clonotype was picked up a small number of times. The chain carries TRBV28 and TRBJ2-7, with D maybe TRBD1 (5 bases). Trimming stripped 8 bases from V and 2 bases from J, with 13 bases between. The germline V gene has CDR1 MDHEN and CDR2 SYDVKM. The CDR3 contains 13 residues. CDR3 residues: CASGLGHPYEQYF. In DNA, the CDR3 is TGTGCCAGCGGCCTCGGACACCCCTACGAGCAGTACTTC.

This chain connects TRBV18 to TRBJ1-2; D remains unclear. This CDR3 has 16 residues. V was clipped by 6 bases and J by 0 bases, with 17 bases between them. Per germline, CDR1 KGHSH and CDR2 LQKENI. CDR3 region: CASSQAAEYANYGYTF. The DNA of the CDR3 is TGTGCCAGCTCCCAGGCCGCAGAGTACGCTAACTATGGCTACACCTTC.

A few counts support this clonotype. The rearrangement uses TRBV6-1 and TRBJ2-3; a possible D gene is TRBD1 (5 bases). The CDR3 runs to 15 residues. Germline V CDR1 and CDR2: MNHNS, SASEGT. The ends were cut back, 2 bases at V and 4 bases at J, with 13 bases in the middle. The CDR3 DNA follows: TGTGCCAGCAGTGAACGGACATTATTGCCAGATACGCAGTATTTT. It translates to CASSERTLLPDTQYF.

The genes are TRBV7-9 and TRBJ2-5; D unresolved. The CDR3 is made up of 14 amino acids. V was pared by 5 bases and J by 7 bases, with 17 bases between. From germline, CDR1 is SEHNR and CDR2 FQNEAQ (reference sequence). This CDR3 is CASSMITSSGTQYF. As DNA, the CDR3 is TGTGCCAGCAGCATGATCACCTCATCAGGGACCCAGTACTTC.

The J gene is TRBJ1-2, the V gene TRBV5-6; 7 nucleotides match TRBD1. Germline CDR1 SGHDT, CDR2 YYEEEE. This CDR3 comprises 15 residues. Germline trimming cut 4 bases from V and 6 bases from J; bases unmatched to any gene: 12. The CDR3, as DNA: TGTGCCAGCAGCCAATTGCCTAGGGGGCTTGATGGCTACACCTTC. This encodes CASSQLPRGLDGYTF.

Only a few counts were recorded for this clonotype. The rearrangement uses TRBV7-2 and TRBJ2-1; D unclear. The CDR3 is 12 amino acids. In germline, CDR1 is SGHTA, CDR2 FQGNSA. V lost 5 bases and J 10 bases, leaving 12 bases between the germline ends. In DNA, the CDR3 is TGTGCCAGCAGCCATGGTTCGGAAGAGCAGTTCTTC. It is translated as CASSHGSEEQFF.

The chain uses TRBV11-3 and TRBJ2-3, with 10 bases that match TRBD1. This CDR3 is 15 amino acids long. Germline values: CDR1 SGHNT, CDR2 YENEEA. V gave up 5 bases and J gave up 3 bases; unmatched junction bases: 5. DNA of the CDR3: TGTGCCAGCAGCCTGGGACAGGGGATGACAGATACGCAGTATTTT. This codes for CASSLGQGMTDTQYF.

The chain links TRBV6-1 to TRBJ2-1; TRBD2 might be the D (6 bases). The CDR3 totals 13 residues. The germline V gene has CDR1 MNHNS and CDR2 SASEGT. V gave up 8 bases and J gave up 6 bases, with 14 bases separating them. The CDR3 here is CASWRDQLNEQFF. The CDR3 bases are TGTGCCAGCTGGAGGGATCAACTCAATGAGCAGTTCTTC.

The chain recombines TRBV24-1 with TRBJ2-5; D is perhaps TRBD2 (5 bases). The CDR3 runs 16 residues. Per the germline V gene, CDR1 is KGHDR and CDR2 is SFDVKD. With 3 bases removed from V and 0 bases from J, the gap between germline ends came to 13 bases. CDR3 nucleotide sequence: TGTGCCACCAGTGATCCTCGGCCCGGGAACCAAGAGACCCAGTACTTC. This codes for CATSDPRPGNQETQYF.

This clonotype has more than one count but fewer than ten. The rearrangement links TRBV28 to TRBJ2-1, with TRBD1 identical over 7 bases. Trimming took 6 bases from V and 4 from J; bases not matched to a gene: 3. This CDR3 has 13 amino acids. Germline CDR1 MDHEN, CDR2 SYDVKM. The CDR3 protein is CASSDRVYNEQFF. CDR3 nucleotide sequence: TGTGCCAGCAGCGACAGGGTTTACAATGAGCAGTTCTTC.

Note on this clonotype: The junction shows a germline mismatch at one end, possibly a read error. The genes are TRBV4-2 and TRBJ2-2; 9 positions match TRBD2. There are 19 residues in the CDR3. The germline CDR1 and CDR2 sequences are LGHNA and YNFKEQ. The CDR3, as DNA: TGTGCCAGCTGCCAAGAGACTAGCGGAAGCCTTCGGAGCACCGGGGAGCTGTTTTTT. This encodes CASCQETSGSLRSTGELFF.

This clonotype has ten or more counts. The rearrangement links TRBV12-3 or TRBV12-4 to TRBJ2-3; no firm D call. This CDR3 comprises 12 residues. V was shortened by 1 base and J by 8 bases, with 7 bases between the two germline ends. This CDR3 reads CASSLGKATQYF. CDR3 nucleotide sequence: TGTGCCAGCAGTTTAGGAAAGGCTACGCAGTATTTT.

The gene calls are TRBV29-1 and TRBJ2-7, with 13 bases fitting TRBD2. Germline-derived CDR1 and CDR2 are SQVTM and ANQGSEA. V lost 4 bases to trimming and J lost 6 bases; unmatched junction nucleotides: 6. The CDR3 runs 14 residues. The DNA of the CDR3 is TGCAGCGTTGTAGGACTAGCGGGAGCTGGCGAGCAGTACTTC. As protein: CSVVGLAGAGEQYF.

The genes are TRBV2 and TRBJ2-3; D remains unclear. The CDR3 length is 15 residues. With 2 bases removed from V and 0 bases from J, the gap between germline ends came to 9 bases. Germline CDR1 reads SNHLY; CDR2 reads FYNNEI. The CDR3 region is CASSESGVSTDTQYF. The CDR3, as DNA: TGTGCCAGCAGTGAATCTGGGGTTAGCACAGATACGCAGTATTTT.

The sample holds many counts of this clonotype. V and J are TRBV29-1 and TRBJ2-7; D uncertain. Germline V gives CDR1 SQVTM, CDR2 ANQGSEA. V lost 0 bases and J lost 5, with 8 bases in between. The CDR3 has 12 amino acids. CDR3: CSVEDVLDEQYF. The CDR3 nucleotides read TGCAGCGTTGAAGATGTATTGGACGAGCAGTACTTC.